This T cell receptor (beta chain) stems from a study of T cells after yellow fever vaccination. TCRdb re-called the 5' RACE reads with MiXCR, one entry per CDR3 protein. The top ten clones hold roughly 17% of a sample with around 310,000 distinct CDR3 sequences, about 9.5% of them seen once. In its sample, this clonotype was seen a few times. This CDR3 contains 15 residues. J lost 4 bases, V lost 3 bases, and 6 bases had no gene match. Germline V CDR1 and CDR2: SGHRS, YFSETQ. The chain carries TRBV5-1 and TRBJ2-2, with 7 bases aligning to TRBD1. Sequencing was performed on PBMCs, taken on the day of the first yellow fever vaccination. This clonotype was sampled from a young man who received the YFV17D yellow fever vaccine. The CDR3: CASSWRNRGTGELFF. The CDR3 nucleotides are TGCGCCAGCAGCTGGCGGAACAGGGGCACCGGGGAGCTGTTTTTT.